This is a list of T cell receptor beta chains from one sample in a study of T cell responses to AZD1222 COVID-19 vaccine. Method: immunoSEQ multiplex PCR; TCRdb's copy keeps in-frame clones and lacks some. The sample comprises roughly 100,000 clones, about 90% of which are singletons, and 4% to 5.5% rests with the top ten. This material consisted of peripheral blood, taken on day 0 of AZD1222 vaccination. The receptors here all came from an adult in good health. The CDR3 runs from the conserved cysteine through the conserved F or W. The order of the fields is V gene, CDR3 length, D gene, CDR3 protein. The D gene is left open where the match is weak.

>TRBV6-2/TRBV6-3|11|-
CASSPGIMAFF
>TRBV7-2|13|-
CASSLASTAVQYF
>TRBV9|15|-
CASSVVWEGNTEAFF
>TRBV27|14|-
CASKRIQGYTEAFF
>TRBV30|12|-
CAWSPSGNTIYF
>TRBV3-1/TRBV3-2|17|TRBD2
CASSQDGERGVNNEQFF
>TRBV9|15|TRBD1
CASSRGWDRAYEQYF
>TRBV24-1|16|-
CATSDLAGSSYNEQFF
>TRBV2|14|-
CASTPRGVGETQYF
>TRBV4-1|14|-
CASSQAPGNQPQHF
>TRBV6-1|14|-
CASSESAGSYGYTF
>TRBV27|19|TRBD1
CASSFRSYIQGAENSPLHF
>TRBV15|15|TRBD1
CATSREAQGHTEAFF
>TRBV7-9|14|-
CASSPIAVAHEQYF
>TRBV12-3/TRBV12-4|13|TRBD1
CASSLSGGSRAFF
>TRBV11-2|15|-
CASSPLQGSGNTIYF
>TRBV5-6|15|-
CASSRWGRSTYEQYF
>TRBV6-5|14|TRBD1
CASNRQGAFYEQYF
>TRBV9|14|-
CASSTRGLQETQYF
>TRBV6-5|15|-
CASKGQMGDDQPQHF
>TRBV7-9|13|-
CASKSRDNYGYTF
>TRBV6-5|15|-
CATSIPRGVRTEAFF
>TRBV28|12|-
CAVRAPNYGYTF
>TRBV6-6|15|TRBD1
CASRRMAAGGTEAFF
>TRBV7-9|16|TRBD2
CASSHGTSGPTDTQYF
>TRBV21-1|17|-
CATVLTRVGGNTDTQYF
>TRBV5-1|15|-
CASSLEGVFGNTIYF
>TRBV28|16|-
CASSSPVTVRFQPQHF
>TRBV2|12|-
CASRTDVYEQYF
>TRBV9|15|TRBD1
CASSQGARGDQPQHF
>TRBV6-5|15|TRBD1
CASSSGTGIGNTIYF
>TRBV12-3/TRBV12-4|13|TRBD1
CASSPKTGYGYTF
>TRBV10-1|13|-
CASREGGSYEQYF
>TRBV13|16|-
CASSYRVGVSYNEQFF
>TRBV6-1|14|TRBD1
CASSEGTGAHGYTF
>TRBV9|16|-
CASSPGRANSNQPQHF
>TRBV11-2|14|-
CASSLTGSSQPQHF
>TRBV7-8|15|-
CASSPAGDSNQPQHF
>TRBV7-9|15|-
CASSLSAGVQETQYF
>TRBV6-4|13|TRBD1
CASSVSCRDRGGF
>TRBV27|11|-
CASSSSYEQYF
>TRBV28|15|-
CASSLRGPRRDTQYF
>TRBV12-3/TRBV12-4|12|-
CASSTQLSPLHF
>TRBV18|12|-
CASSPPSNEQFF
>TRBV21-1|15|-
CASSKTGKGSYEQYF
>TRBV5-5|14|-
CASSSLDRDPDNTF
>TRBV10-1|16|TRBD1
CASSGDRGPTGEKLFF
>TRBV18|15|TRBD1
CASSARQGDYYEQYF